This record looks at one T cell receptor (beta chain) sequence and its context. The entry originates in a study of blood T cell repertoires in COVID-19. Germline CDR1 is SGHTA and CDR2 is FQGNSA. The CDR3 covers 18 residues. The V and J ends lost 1 base and 7 bases respectively, with 23 bases between them. The data were produced by immunoSEQ multiplex PCR, yet TCRdb's version contains in-frame clones alone and is incomplete. Of 100,000 to 150,000 clones detected, about 84% appear once; the ten largest clones hold roughly 5.4%. The V gene is TRBV7-2, the J gene TRBJ2-1, with D possibly being TRBD1 (6 bases). The sequence was obtained from a human donor in a cohort sampled during active COVID-19. Sequenced: peripheral blood. The CDR3 sequence: CASSLGLPGQSWGNEQFF. The CDR3 DNA follows: TGTGCCAGCAGCTTAGGGCTACCGGGACAAAGTTGGGGAAATGAGCAGTTCTTC.